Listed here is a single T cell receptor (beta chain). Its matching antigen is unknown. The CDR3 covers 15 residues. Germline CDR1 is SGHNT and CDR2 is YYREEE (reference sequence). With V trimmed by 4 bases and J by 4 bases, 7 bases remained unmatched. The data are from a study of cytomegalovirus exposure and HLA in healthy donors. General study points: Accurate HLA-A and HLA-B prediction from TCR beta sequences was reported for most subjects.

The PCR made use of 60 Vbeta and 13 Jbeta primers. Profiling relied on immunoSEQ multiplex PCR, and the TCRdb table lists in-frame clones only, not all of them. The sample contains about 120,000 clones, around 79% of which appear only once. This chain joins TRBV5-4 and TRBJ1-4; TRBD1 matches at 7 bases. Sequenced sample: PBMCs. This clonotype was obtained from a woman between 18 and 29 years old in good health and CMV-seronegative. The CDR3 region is CASSALQGSNEKLFF. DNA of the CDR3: TGTGCCAGCAGCGCCTTACAGGGGAGTAATGAAAAACTGTTTTTT.